This TCR beta chain was found in a study of blood T cell repertoires in COVID-19. V dropped 2 bases and J dropped 4 bases, with 9 bases sitting between them. The germline V gene encodes CDR1 SGHRS and CDR2 YFSETQ. The CDR3 is 13 amino acids. In the study's own analysis: By means of reference gene primer amplification, nucleated cell counts were estimated. Sequenced by immunoSEQ multiplex PCR; TCRdb stores in-frame clones only, minus some. V and J calls and clone size follow that table, whereas D and trimming were derived from the DNA. The repertoire holds some 73,000 clones, roughly nine tenths seen once, with under 15% in the top ten.

The clonotype comes from a woman aged 55-75 years with acute or convalescent COVID-19. The material sequenced was peripheral blood. The chain links TRBV5-1 to TRBJ1-2; D perhaps matches TRBD1 (6 bases). The CDR3 DNA reads as TGCGCCAGCAGCTTAACAGGGATCTATGGCTACACCTTC. Translating it yields CASSLTGIYGYTF.